These T cell receptor beta chains were read from a single sample in a study of radiotherapy plus CTLA-4 blockade in lung cancer. Measured with immunoSEQ multiplex PCR; TCRdb has only the in-frame clones, and not every one. The sample includes 75,000 to 100,000 clones, about 86% seen only once; the top ten take 4.9%. The sample in question was peripheral blood, obtained from a patient treated with radiotherapy plus ipilimumab. The receptors originated from a human donor with non-small cell lung cancer that progressed on radiotherapy plus ipilimumab. The CDR3 runs from the conserved cysteine through the conserved F or W. D genes are given only for firm matches. A clone size is listed for some rows: how often the clone was seen (once, few, many), or a class if it is expanded.

D	V	size	J	CDR3	DNA
TRBD2	TRBV4-1	NA	TRBJ2-4	CASSQHWTSAKNIQYF	TGCGCCAGCAGCCAACATTGGACTAGCGCTAAAAACATTCAGTACTTC
NA	TRBV7-2	NA	TRBJ2-3	CASSPLRPTGADTQYF	TGTGCCAGCAGCCCGCTCCGGCCGACGGGCGCAGATACGCAGTATTTT
TRBD2	TRBV5-1	NA	TRBJ2-7	CASSGRLASGSSYEQYF	TGCGCCAGCAGCGGACGACTGGCCAGCGGGAGCTCCTACGAGCAGTACTTC
TRBD2	TRBV7-9	NA	TRBJ2-7	CASSLVAGASLYEQYF	TGTGCCAGCAGCTTAGTGGCGGGAGCTAGCCTCTACGAGCAGTACTTC
TRBD1	TRBV30	NA	TRBJ1-1	CAWSVLSGKGARRAFF	TGTGCCTGGAGTGTACTGTCCGGGAAGGGGGCGAGGAGAGCTTTCTTT
NA	TRBV7-7	NA	TRBJ2-3	CASSSSQADTQYF	TGTGCTAGCAGCTCATCGCAGGCAGATACGCAGTATTTT
NA	TRBV18	NA	TRBJ1-1	CASSPRPEGAFF	TGTGCCAGCTCACCACGTCCGGAGGGAGCTTTCTTT
TRBD1	TRBV19	once	TRBJ2-1	CASSFPGQVYNEQFF	TGTGCCAGTAGTTTTCCGGGACAGGTCTACAATGAGCAGTTCTTC
TRBD1	TRBV7-9	NA	TRBJ1-2	CASSGTGGHSVYGYTF	TGTGCCAGCAGCGGGACAGGGGGCCATTCGGTCTATGGCTACACCTTC
TRBD1	TRBV7-8	NA	TRBJ1-1	CASSAGTGMITEAFF	TGTGCCAGCAGCGCAGGGACAGGGATGATCACTGAAGCTTTCTTT
TRBD2	TRBV6-1	NA	TRBJ2-1	CASSASRTSGRGSYNEQFF	TGTGCCAGCAGTGCTTCGAGGACTAGCGGGAGAGGTTCCTACAATGAGCAGTTCTTC
TRBD1	TRBV11-2	NA	TRBJ2-6	CASSRKTGSSGANVLTF	TGTGCCAGCAGCCGGAAGACAGGGAGCTCTGGGGCCAACGTCCTGACTTTC
TRBD2	TRBV23-1	NA	TRBJ2-1	CASSLGGTSGRSNEQFF	TGCGCCAGCAGTCTGGGAGGGACTAGCGGGAGGTCTAATGAGCAGTTCTTC
TRBD1	TRBV5-1	NA	TRBJ1-1	CASSLAVRGQNTEAFF	TGCGCCAGCAGCTTGGCCGTGAGGGGGCAGAACACTGAAGCTTTCTTT
TRBD2	TRBV5-4	NA	TRBJ2-7	CASSKEREGYEQYF	TGTGCCAGCAGCAAGGAGCGGGAGGGCTACGAGCAGTACTTC
TRBD1	TRBV19	NA	TRBJ1-2	CASRPGQNYGYTF	TGTGCCAGTAGACCGGGACAGAACTATGGCTACACCTTC
NA	TRBV18	NA	TRBJ1-5	CASSPRESNQPQHF	TGTGCCAGCTCACCAAGGGAGAGCAATCAGCCCCAGCATTTT
NA	TRBV19	NA	TRBJ2-1	CASSPHRWGSNEQFF	TGTGCCAGTAGTCCTCATCGGTGGGGGAGCAATGAGCAGTTCTTC
NA	TRBV6-6	few	TRBJ1-1	CASSYSRYQSEAFF	TGTGCCAGCAGTTACTCTAGGTATCAGTCTGAAGCTTTCTTT
NA	TRBV19	NA	TRBJ1-3	CASSITGTGNTIYF	TGTGCCAGTAGTATCACTGGGACTGGAAACACCATATATTTT
NA	TRBV4-1	NA	TRBJ1-3	CASSQFFRTKTGNTIYF	TGCGCCAGCAGCCAATTCTTTCGGACAAAAACGGGAAACACCATATATTTT
TRBD2	TRBV2	NA	TRBJ2-5	CASSGGWFEAGGPLETQYF	TGTGCCAGCAGCGGGGGGTGGTTCGAAGCGGGAGGGCCTTTGGAGACCCAGTACTTC
NA	TRBV9	NA	TRBJ2-3	CASSVGTSTDTQYF	TGTGCCAGCAGCGTAGGGACTAGCACAGATACGCAGTATTTT
NA	TRBV7-9	NA	TRBJ2-7	CASSLALGGGDEQYF	TGTGCCAGCAGCTTAGCGCTAGGCGGCGGTGACGAGCAGTACTTC
TRBD2	TRBV30	NA	TRBJ2-3	CAWVRGGEHATQYF	TGTGCCTGGGTCCGGGGGGGGGAGCATGCTACGCAGTATTTT
TRBD1	TRBV10-3	NA	TRBJ2-2	CAISQTGGTGELFF	TGTGCCATCAGCCAGACAGGGGGCACCGGGGAGCTGTTTTTT
TRBD2	TRBV2	NA	TRBJ2-7	CASRATSGRGREQYF	TGTGCCAGCAGGGCTACTAGCGGGAGAGGTAGGGAGCAGTACTTC
TRBD2	TRBV7-9	NA	TRBJ2-1	CASSWTAGLVSNEQFF	TGTGCCAGCAGCTGGACGGCGGGACTAGTGAGTAATGAGCAGTTCTTC
NA	TRBV9	once	TRBJ2-7	CASSVGTGPYEQYF	TGTGCCAGCAGCGTAGGTACAGGGCCTTACGAGCAGTACTTC
TRBD1	TRBV27	NA	TRBJ1-5	CASSLTGWQPQHF	TGTGCCAGCAGTTTGACAGGGTGGCAGCCCCAGCATTTT
NA	TRBV30	NA	TRBJ2-1	CAWGRRQGWNEQFF	TGTGCCTGGGGGAGGCGACAGGGATGGAATGAGCAGTTCTTC
NA	TRBV2	NA	TRBJ1-2	CASRRENYGYTF	TGTGCCAGCAGGAGAGAGAACTATGGCTACACCTTC
TRBD2	TRBV7-9	few	TRBJ2-7	CASSHVGRGRNEQYF	TGTGCCAGCAGCCATGTGGGGAGGGGACGAAACGAGCAGTACTTC
NA	TRBV2	NA	TRBJ2-1	CASSETVGNEQFF	TGTGCCAGCAGTGAAACGGTCGGCAATGAGCAGTTCTTC
TRBD2	TRBV27	NA	TRBJ2-1	CASSAGTRGFNEQFF	TGTGCCAGCAGCGCCGGGACTAGGGGGTTTAATGAGCAGTTCTTC
TRBD1	TRBV29-1	NA	TRBJ1-1	CSVPDRGAEAFF	TGCAGCGTACCCGACAGGGGGGCTGAAGCTTTCTTT
NA	TRBV25-1	once	TRBJ1-2	CASSESGSGYGYTF	TGTGCCAGCAGTGAAAGCGGATCGGGGTATGGCTACACCTTC
NA	TRBV5-6	NA	TRBJ1-1	CASSLAGLTEAFF	TGTGCCAGCAGCTTGGCCGGTTTAACTGAAGCTTTCTTT
NA	TRBV11-3	NA	TRBJ2-7	CASSPTRGSYEQYF	TGTGCCAGCAGCCCAACGAGGGGCTCCTACGAGCAGTACTTC
NA	TRBV6-1	NA	TRBJ2-5	CASSEARQETQYF	TGTGCCAGCAGTGAAGCACGCCAAGAGACCCAGTACTTC
NA	TRBV11-2	once	TRBJ2-2	CASSLGWDTGELFF	TGTGCCAGCAGCTTGGGGTGGGACACCGGGGAGCTGTTTTTT
TRBD1	TRBV25-1	NA	TRBJ2-7	CASSGGKDEQYF	TGTGCCAGCTCAGGGGGTAAGGACGAGCAGTACTTC
NA	TRBV6-1	NA	TRBJ1-5	CASSGRGNSNQPQHF	TGTGCCAGCAGTGGACGGGGGAATAGCAATCAGCCCCAGCATTTT
TRBD1	TRBV5-4	NA	TRBJ2-1	CASSFRTGSYNEQFF	TGTGCCAGCAGCTTCCGGACAGGGTCCTACAATGAGCAGTTCTTC
NA	TRBV25-1	NA	TRBJ1-1	CASYDNPNTEAFF	TGTGCCAGCTATGACAACCCGAACACTGAAGCTTTCTTT
NA	TRBV14	NA	TRBJ2-5	CASSRMTGSQETQYF	TGTGCCAGCAGCCGAATGACGGGGAGTCAAGAGACCCAGTACTTC
NA	TRBV7-2	NA	TRBJ1-5	CASSLDGRKVEPQHF	TGTGCCAGCAGCTTAGACGGGCGGAAGGTCGAGCCCCAGCATTTT
NA	TRBV21-1	NA	TRBJ2-5	CASSKDRSEGELQETQYF	TGTGCCAGCAGCAAAGATCGTTCTGAGGGGGAACTACAAGAGACCCAGTACTTC
TRBD1	TRBV6-4	NA	TRBJ2-2	CASRTSGQSNTGELFF	TGTGCCAGCCGTACCTCGGGACAGTCAAACACCGGGGAGCTGTTTTTT
TRBD2	TRBV7-9	NA	TRBJ2-2	CASSYGLAGGPSGELFF	TGTGCCAGCAGCTACGGACTAGCGGGAGGGCCGTCCGGGGAGCTGTTTTTT
NA	TRBV27	NA	TRBJ1-5	CASKKRGGEGQPQHF	TGTGCCAGCAAGAAGAGGGGGGGCGAAGGTCAGCCCCAGCATTTT
TRBD2	TRBV4-1	NA	TRBJ2-7	CASSQLAGFDEQYF	TGCGCCAGCAGCCAGTTAGCGGGATTTGACGAGCAGTACTTC
TRBD2	TRBV18	NA	TRBJ2-1	CASLTAGNNEQFF	TGTGCCAGCCTAACAGCGGGGAACAATGAGCAGTTCTTC
NA	TRBV6-1	NA	TRBJ1-2	CASSESGTLLYGYTF	TGTGCCAGCAGTGAATCCGGTACCCTATTATATGGCTACACCTTC